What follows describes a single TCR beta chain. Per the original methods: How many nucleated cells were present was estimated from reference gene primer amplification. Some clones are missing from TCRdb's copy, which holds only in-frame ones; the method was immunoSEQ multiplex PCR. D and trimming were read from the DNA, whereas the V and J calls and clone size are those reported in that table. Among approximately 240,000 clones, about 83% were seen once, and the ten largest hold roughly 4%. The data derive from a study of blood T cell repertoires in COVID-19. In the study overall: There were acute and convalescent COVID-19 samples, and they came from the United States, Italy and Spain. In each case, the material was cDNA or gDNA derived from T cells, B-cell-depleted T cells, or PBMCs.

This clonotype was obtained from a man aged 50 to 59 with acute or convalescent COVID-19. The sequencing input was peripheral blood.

The CDR3 DNA is TGTGCCAGCAGCACCTGGACAGGGAAAAGGACCTATGGCTACACCTTC. It codes for CASSTWTGKRTYGYTF. This chain connects TRBV7-9 to TRBJ1-2; 8 positions match TRBD1. CDR3 size: 16 residues. Trimming at V came to 5 bases and at J to 4 bases, leaving 12 bases not matched to a gene. CDR1 SEHNR and CDR2 FQNEAQ come from the germline V gene (reference sequence).